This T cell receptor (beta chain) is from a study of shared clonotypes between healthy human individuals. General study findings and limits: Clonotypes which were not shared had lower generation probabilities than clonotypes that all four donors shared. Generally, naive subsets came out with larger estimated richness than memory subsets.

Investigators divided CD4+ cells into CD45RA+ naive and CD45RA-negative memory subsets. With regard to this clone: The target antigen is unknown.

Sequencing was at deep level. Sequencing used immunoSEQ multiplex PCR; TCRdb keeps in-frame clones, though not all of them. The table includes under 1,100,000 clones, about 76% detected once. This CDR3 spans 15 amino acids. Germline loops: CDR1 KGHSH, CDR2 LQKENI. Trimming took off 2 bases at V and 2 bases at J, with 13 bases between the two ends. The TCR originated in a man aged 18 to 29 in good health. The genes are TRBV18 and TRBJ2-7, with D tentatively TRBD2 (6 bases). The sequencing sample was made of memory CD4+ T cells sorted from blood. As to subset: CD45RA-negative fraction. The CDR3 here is CASSPASGEAYEQYF. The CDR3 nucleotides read TGTGCCAGCTCACCAGCGTCGGGGGAAGCCTACGAGCAGTACTTC. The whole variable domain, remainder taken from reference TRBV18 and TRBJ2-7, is NAGVMQNPRHLVRRRGQEARLRCSPMKGHSHVYWYRQLPEEGLKFMVYLQKENIIDESGMPKERFSAEFPKEGPSILRIQQVVRGDSAAYFCASSPASGEAYEQYFGPGTRLTVT.